Sequencing of this T cell receptor beta chain was carried out in a study of Ad26.COV2.S vaccination and SARS-CoV-2 variants. Trimming removed 8 bases from V and 2 bases from J, with 16 bases in between. Germline V lookup: CDR1 MNHEY, CDR2 SVGAGI. The CDR3 contains 15 residues. Treatment given: around 19 received Ad26.COV2.S at low or high dose, single or two shots; about five received placebo; per-sample allocation not given. Following the first vaccine or placebo injection, samples were taken on day 63. Method: immunoSEQ multiplex PCR; TCRdb's copy keeps in-frame clones and lacks some. The sample records about 250,000 clones, approximately 90% being singletons.

Source: peripheral blood, taken in a trial of Ad26.COV2.S vaccine versus placebo. This receptor was obtained from a person between 18 and 65 years old who received the Ad26.COV2.S COVID-19 vaccine or a placebo. This chain uses TRBV6-5 with TRBJ2-1; D unresolved. CDR3 bases: TGTGCCAGCCGCTTCAGTATAGGGCCCTACAATGAGCAGTTCTTC. Residues: CASRFSIGPYNEQFF.